The 5 T cell receptor beta chains below all came from one sample that was sequenced in a study of blood T cell repertoires in COVID-19. Some clones are missing from TCRdb's copy, which holds only in-frame ones; the method was immunoSEQ multiplex PCR. The sample contains 150,000 to 200,000 clones, approximately 81% of which appear only once. Sequenced: PBMCs or T cells enriched from blood (not recorded which). All receptors derive from a woman aged 45-59 years who had recovered from COVID-19.

DNA of the CDR3: TGTGCCAGTAGAACCCCTAGCGGGGTTTCGAACACCGGGGAGCTGTTTTTT. Translated: CASRTPSGVSNTGELFF. The rearrangement uses TRBV19 and TRBJ2-2; 9 nucleotides line up with TRBD2. CDR3 length: 17 residues. From germline, CDR1 is LNHDA and CDR2 SQIVND (reference sequence). J was trimmed by 0 bases and V by 6 bases; bases with no gene match: 8.

The V call is TRBV11-3, the J call TRBJ2-1, with a tentative D call TRBD1 (5 bases). Germline loops: CDR1 SGHNT, CDR2 YENEEA. The CDR3 length is 13 residues. V lost 6 bases and J 5 bases, leaving 11 bases between the germline ends. DNA for the CDR3: TGTGCCAGCAGAGCGACAGCTAACAATGAGCAGTTCTTC. The encoded protein is CASRATANNEQFF.

The CDR3: CASSLSRGYNEQFF. CDR3 DNA sequence: TGTGCCAGCAGCTTAAGCAGGGGATACAATGAGCAGTTCTTC. The rearrangement links TRBV7-3 to TRBJ2-1, with TRBD1 as a possible D gene (6 bases). Looked up from germline, CDR1 is SGHTA and CDR2 is FQGTGA. CDR3 length: 14 residues. Trimming removed 1 base from V and 4 bases from J, with 8 bases in between.

This sequence joins TRBV19 and TRBJ2-1; D is possibly TRBD2 (6 bases). With 5 bases removed from V and 12 bases from J, the gap between germline ends came to 17 bases. The CDR3 extends over 13 amino acids. Germline-derived CDR1 and CDR2 are LNHDA and SQIVND (reference sequence). The CDR3 reads CASSFGTPKWQFF. CDR3 coding DNA: TGTGCCAGTAGTTTCGGGACTCCCAAGTGGCAGTTCTTC.

This chain connects TRBV7-2 to TRBJ1-4; TRBD1 aligns across 7 bases. V lost 1 base to trimming and J lost 8 bases; unmatched junction nucleotides: 10. Looked up from germline, CDR1 is SGHTA and CDR2 is FQGNSA. This CDR3 has 16 residues. CDR3 sequence reads: CASSLVLGQGEEKLFF. The CDR3 DNA sequence: TGTGCCAGCAGCTTAGTGTTGGGCCAGGGGGAGGAAAAACTGTTTTTT.